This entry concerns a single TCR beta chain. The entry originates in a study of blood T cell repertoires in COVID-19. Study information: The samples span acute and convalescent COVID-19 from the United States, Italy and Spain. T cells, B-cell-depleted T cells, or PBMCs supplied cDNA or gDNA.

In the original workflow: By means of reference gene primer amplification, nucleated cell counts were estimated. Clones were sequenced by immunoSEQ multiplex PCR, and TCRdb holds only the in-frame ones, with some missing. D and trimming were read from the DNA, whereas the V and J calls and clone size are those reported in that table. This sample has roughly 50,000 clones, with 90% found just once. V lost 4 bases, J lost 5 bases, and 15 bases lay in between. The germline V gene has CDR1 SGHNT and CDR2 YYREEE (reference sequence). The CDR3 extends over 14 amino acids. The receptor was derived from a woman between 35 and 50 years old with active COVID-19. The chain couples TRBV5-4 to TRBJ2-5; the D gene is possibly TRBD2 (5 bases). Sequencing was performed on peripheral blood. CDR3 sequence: CASSPVGEHETQYF. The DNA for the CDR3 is TGTGCCAGCAGCCCAGTCGGGGAGCACGAGACCCAGTACTTC.